The 26 T cell receptor beta chains in this list originate from one sample, sequenced in a study of CD8 T cells in Susac syndrome (dated by TCRdb to the late 2010s). The library came from the immunoSEQ multiplex PCR assay. RNA was extracted using the RNeasy kit, and roughly 0.5 to 1 microgram was reverse transcribed with random hexamers. Through fastp at Q25 and MiXCR, TCRdb rebuilt clones from the public reads, retaining in-frame beta chains. CDR3 protein sequences are deduplicated, and each keeps its most common genes and DNA. The sample table lists 80,000 or so distinct CDR3 sequences, 85% to 95% of them with a count of one. The ten largest account for more than 0.5% of the sample. Specimen: CD4+ T cells from PBMCs. These receptor sequences come from a human donor with Susac syndrome.

CDR3 amino acids: CSVVRSRTSGSYEQYF. As DNA, the CDR3 is TGCAGCGTTGTTCGGTCCCGCACTAGCGGGAGCTACGAGCAGTACTTC. This rearrangement joins TRBV29-1 to TRBJ2-7; TRBD2 matches 11 bases. Germline CDR1 SQVTM, CDR2 ANQGSEA. J lost 3 bases, V lost 4 bases, and 11 bases had no gene match. CDR3 length: 16 residues.

This rearrangement joins TRBV5-1 to TRBJ2-4; D might be TRBD1 (6 bases). Germline-derived CDR1 and CDR2 are SGHRS and YFSETQ. The CDR3 runs to 16 residues. V gave up 3 bases and J gave up 0 bases, with 13 bases separating them. CDR3 nucleotide sequence: TGCGCCAGCAGCTCCTGGACAGAAAAAGCCAAAAACATTCAGTACTTC. It translates to CASSSWTEKAKNIQYF. The full variable domain, rest sourced from reference TRBV5-1 and TRBJ2-4, is KAGVTQTPRYLIKTRGQQVTLSCSPISGHRSVSWYQQTPGQGLQFLFEYFSETQRNKGNFPGRFSGRQFSNSRSEMNVSTLELGDSALYLCASSSWTEKAKNIQYFGAGTRLSVL.

The rearrangement uses TRBV29-1 and TRBJ2-7, with 11 bases aligning to TRBD1. The CDR3 contains 16 residues. The germline CDR1 and CDR2 sequences are SQVTM and ANQGSEA. V shed 8 bases, J shed 2 bases, and the junction held 14 bases outside the gene matches. CDR3 DNA sequence: TGCAGCCCGGGGGGACAGGGGGTACCCGAGACCTACGAGCAGTACTTC. It specifies CSPGGQGVPETYEQYF.

This clonotype was counted only a few times. V and J are TRBV13 and TRBJ2-1, with D unresolved. This CDR3 is built from 14 residues. Looked up from germline, CDR1 is PRHDT and CDR2 is FYEKMQ (reference sequence). V lost 5 bases, J lost 6 bases, and 14 bases lay in between. The CDR3 here is CASSHPQGSNEQFF. The CDR3 region has the DNA TGTGCCAGCAGCCACCCGCAAGGTTCCAATGAGCAGTTCTTC.

V and J are TRBV20-1 and TRBJ2-2, with a possible D match to TRBD2 (5 bases). This CDR3 has 14 amino acids. Germline V gene lookup returns CDR1 DFQATT and CDR2 SNEGSKA (reference sequence). V was pared by 5 bases and J by 5 bases, with 15 bases between. CDR3 nucleotides: TGCAGTGCTCCCACCCGGGGTGCAACCGGGGAGCTGTTTTTT. This codes for CSAPTRGATGELFF.

The chain joins TRBV20-1 to TRBJ2-7; 9 bases fit TRBD2. The ends lost 3 bases at V and 3 bases at J; junction bases unmatched: 9. CDR1 and CDR2 (germline): DFQATT, SNEGSKA (reference sequence). The CDR3 is 15 residues long. The CDR3 here is CSARNPSGTDYEQYF. DNA for the CDR3: TGCAGTGCTAGGAATCCTAGCGGGACAGACTACGAGCAGTACTTC.

The rearrangement uses TRBV12-3 or TRBV12-4 and TRBJ2-7, with D hard to call. The CDR3 spans 13 residues. Trimming took off 3 bases at V and 7 bases at J, with 13 bases between the two ends. DNA for the CDR3: TGTGCCAGCAGTTTCGGTCCTGTTCGGGAGCAGTACTTC. This codes for CASSFGPVREQYF.

The chain's CDR3 is CASSLVRGELTDTQYF. The CDR3 DNA reads as TGCGCCAGCAGCTTGGTTAGGGGGGAATTGACAGATACGCAGTATTTT. The chain has TRBV5-1 and TRBJ2-3; D could derive from TRBD1 or TRBD2 (6 bases each). Germline V gene sequence: CDR1 SGHRS, CDR2 YFSETQ. V gave up 0 bases and J gave up 3 bases, with 14 bases separating them. The CDR3 sequence is 16 residues long.

The J gene is TRBJ2-7, the V gene TRBV7-9; D remains unclear. Germline CDR1 is SEHNR and CDR2 is FQNEAQ (reference sequence). V was trimmed by 2 bases and J by 0 bases, leaving 8 bases between them. The CDR3 is 14 amino acids. CDR3 region: CASSLTSYSYEQYF. The CDR3 DNA reads as TGTGCCAGCAGCTTAACCAGCTACTCCTACGAGCAGTACTTC.

The chain joins TRBV20-1 to TRBJ2-7, with D perhaps TRBD1 (5 bases). Trimming took off 3 bases at V and 3 bases at J, with 12 bases between the two ends. Germline CDR1 and CDR2: DFQATT and SNEGSKA (reference sequence). There are 13 residues in the CDR3. The CDR3 nucleotides are TGCAGTGCTAGTGCCAATAGGGGCTACGAGCAGTACTTC. Its protein is CSASANRGYEQYF.

This sequence joins TRBV6-2 or TRBV6-3 and TRBJ2-7; 8 bases align to TRBD1. Trimming cost V 7 bases and J 5 bases; bases outside gene matches: 19. The germline CDR1 and CDR2 sequences are MNHEY and SVGEGT. The CDR3 totals 17 residues. DNA for the CDR3: TGTGCCAGCACCTTTCACAGGGGGTTGACTAGTATCGACGAGCAGTACTTC. This codes for CASTFHRGLTSIDEQYF.

V usage is TRBV6-5 and J usage is TRBJ2-1; 9 nucleotides align to TRBD2. CDR1 is MNHEY and CDR2 is SVGAGI in the germline V gene. The J segment lost 5 bases and the V segment lost 0 bases, leaving 5 bases of the junction unmatched. The CDR3 covers 16 residues. CDR3 in amino acids: CASSYSRLAGNNEQFF. DNA of the CDR3: TGTGCCAGCAGTTACTCTCGGCTAGCGGGGAACAATGAGCAGTTCTTC.

The chain links TRBV19 to TRBJ1-2; 7 positions match TRBD1. Germline V gene lookup returns CDR1 LNHDA and CDR2 SQIVND (reference sequence). J lost 4 bases, V lost 6 bases, and 11 bases had no gene match. The CDR3 covers 15 residues. The CDR3 reads CASRRRDSGSYGYTF. The CDR3 region has the DNA TGTGCCAGTAGGAGGCGGGACAGCGGATCCTATGGCTACACCTTC.

The chain combines TRBV20-1 with TRBJ1-5; D possibly corresponds to TRBD1 (6 bases). V was cut by 5 bases and J by 2 bases, with 19 bases left in between. The CDR3 contains 16 residues. CDR1 and CDR2 from the germline V gene are DFQATT and SNEGSKA (reference sequence). The CDR3, as DNA: TGCAGTGCTCAGATCAGAGGGGGACGGGGCAATCAGCCCCAGCATTTT. Translating gives CSAQIRGGRGNQPQHF.

The chain couples TRBV3-1 to TRBJ2-3; TRBD2 matches at 13 bases. The V gene's germline CDR1 is LGHDT and CDR2 YNNKEL (reference sequence). V lost 4 bases, J lost 0 bases, and 7 bases stayed unmatched. This CDR3 has 18 residues. The CDR3 sequence: CASSRGTSGVSSTDTQYF. In DNA, the CDR3 is TGTGCCAGCAGCCGCGGGACTAGCGGGGTCTCTAGCACAGATACGCAGTATTTT.

The rearrangement uses TRBV7-2 and TRBJ2-1; the D gene is possibly TRBD2 (7 bases). Trimming stripped 4 bases from V and 3 bases from J, with 16 bases between. The CDR3 consists of 16 residues. The germline V gene has CDR1 SGHTA and CDR2 FQGNSA. The CDR3, as DNA: TGTGCCAGCAGCTCCCGGGGCGGGGGCGACTACAATGAGCAGTTCTTC. The encoded protein is CASSSRGGGDYNEQFF. The whole variable domain, filled in from reference TRBV7-2 and TRBJ2-1, reads GAGVSQSPSNKVTEKGKDVELRCDPISGHTALYWYRQSLGQGLEFLIYFQGNSAPDKSGLPSDRFSAERTGGSVSTLTIQRTQQEDSAVYLCASSSRGGGDYNEQFFGPGTRLTVL.

This clonotype was found once. The chain combines TRBV5-1 with TRBJ2-4, with D possibly TRBD1 on 6 matching bases. The CDR3 is 14 residues long. CDR1 and CDR2 (germline): SGHRS, YFSETQ. V was cut by 7 bases and J by 0 bases, with 11 bases left in between. CDR3 DNA sequence: TGCGCCAGCGCGACAGGAGTAGCCAAAAACATTCAGTACTTC. Translating gives CASATGVAKNIQYF. Full variable domain (missing parts from reference TRBV5-1 and TRBJ2-4): KAGVTQTPRYLIKTRGQQVTLSCSPISGHRSVSWYQQTPGQGLQFLFEYFSETQRNKGNFPGRFSGRQFSNSRSEMNVSTLELGDSALYLCASATGVAKNIQYFGAGTRLSVL.

The J gene is TRBJ1-5, the V gene TRBV20-1; 10 bases agree with TRBD1. CDR3 length: 16 residues. Germline loops: CDR1 DFQATT, CDR2 SNEGSKA (reference sequence). The V gene end was trimmed by 0 bases and the J gene end by 3 bases; junction bases not matched to a gene: 5. The CDR3 region has the DNA TGCAGTGCTAGAGAATGGGACAGGGGAATCAATCAGCCCCAGCATTTT. Translated: CSAREWDRGINQPQHF.

The chain is built from TRBV7-9 and TRBJ2-7; D uncertain. This CDR3 has 12 amino acids. Germline-derived CDR1 and CDR2 are SEHNR and FQNEAQ (reference sequence). V was cut by 5 bases and J by 2 bases, with 7 bases left in between. CDR3 sequence reads: CASSLIPYEQYF. The CDR3 DNA sequence: TGTGCCAGCAGCCTCATCCCCTACGAGCAGTACTTC.

The chain joins TRBV5-1 to TRBJ2-5; D perhaps matches TRBD2 (6 bases). The CDR3 is 13 residues long. Germline CDR1 is SGHRS and CDR2 is YFSETQ. Trimming removed 5 bases at V and 0 bases at J, with 8 bases between. This CDR3 reads CASREGNQETQYF. CDR3 nucleotide sequence: TGCGCCAGCAGGGAGGGTAACCAAGAGACCCAGTACTTC.

The chain recombines TRBV20-1 with TRBJ2-7; TRBD2 aligns across 10 bases. V lost 3 bases, J lost 3 bases, and 11 bases stayed unmatched. Germline CDR1 DFQATT, CDR2 SNEGSKA (reference sequence). This CDR3 comprises 16 residues. CDR3 region: CSASKSGRALHYEQYF. The CDR3 nucleotides are TGCAGTGCTAGTAAGAGCGGGAGGGCCCTTCACTACGAGCAGTACTTC.

V is TRBV11-2 and J is TRBJ2-3; D gene unclear. Germline loops: CDR1 SGHAT, CDR2 FQNNGV. The CDR3 runs 15 residues. V lost 5 bases and J lost 0, with 12 bases in between. The DNA for the CDR3 is TGTGCCAGCAGCCTCTTATCCGGAAGCACAGATACGCAGTATTTT. Translating gives CASSLLSGSTDTQYF.

The chain couples TRBV5-1 to TRBJ1-1, with TRBD1 matching over 7 bases. The CDR3 covers 15 residues. Germline-derived CDR1 and CDR2 are SGHRS and YFSETQ. Trimming at V came to 0 bases and at J to 5 bases, leaving 7 bases not matched to a gene. The CDR3 DNA sequence: TGCGCCAGCAGCTTGGGATCTTCCAGGGGGACTGAAGCTTTCTTT. Protein product: CASSLGSSRGTEAFF.

The V and J genes are TRBV5-5 and TRBJ2-5, with TRBD1 as a possible D gene (5 bases). This CDR3 is 15 amino acids long. Trimming removed 0 bases from V and 4 bases from J, with 13 bases in between. CDR1 is SGHKS, CDR2 YYEKEE, per germline (reference sequence). CDR3 sequence reads: CASSLAATVGETQYF. The CDR3 nucleotides are TGTGCCAGCAGCTTGGCCGCGACAGTGGGAGAGACCCAGTACTTC.

The CDR3: CASSPRIAGGTQYF. CDR3 sequence (DNA): TGTGCCAGCAGCCCCCGGATAGCGGGAGGTACGCAGTATTTT. The chain combines TRBV3-1 with TRBJ2-3; 10 nucleotides match TRBD2. CDR1 is LGHDT and CDR2 is YNNKEL in the germline V gene (reference sequence). This CDR3 has 14 residues. The trim removed 4 bases at V and 8 bases at J, leaving 6 bases unmatched.

The rearrangement joins TRBV14 to TRBJ2-1; no clear D gene. The V end was cut by 0 bases, the J end by 0 bases, with 9 bases between. Germline lookup yields CDR1 SGHDN and CDR2 FVKESK. This CDR3 has 16 residues. The DNA for the CDR3 is TGTGCCAGCAGCCAAGACCGTATTTTCTCCTACAATGAGCAGTTCTTC. Translating gives CASSQDRIFSYNEQFF.